The present entry profiles one T cell receptor (beta chain) with its context. Its antigen is not known. As every portion of the isolated RNA was reverse transcribed, the sequencing read expressed TCRB transcripts. Produced via immunoSEQ multiplex PCR; TCRdb's table is partial and in-frame only. The table lists about 710,000 clones, roughly 13% of them singletons. These data originate in a study of beta chain features in type 1 diabetes. Whole-study results and caveats: Shortening of TCRB CDR3s, moderate but significant, appeared in all four CD4+ subsets of Type 1 diabetes patients.

The sequence derives from a young man with type 1 diabetes. Sequencing was carried out using naive CD4+ T cells from blood.

The CDR3 coding sequence is TGTGCCAGCGATGAAACAGGGGGCTCAAGTGGAAACACCATATATTTT. It is translated as CASDETGGSSGNTIYF. The V and J genes are TRBV7-9 and TRBJ1-3, with 9 nucleotides matching TRBD1. Trimming at V came to 8 bases and at J to 3 bases, leaving 11 bases not matched to a gene. There are 16 residues in the CDR3. The germline gives CDR1 SEHNR, CDR2 FQNEAQ (reference sequence).